The sequence of this T cell receptor beta chain was determined in a study of T cell responses to AZD1222 COVID-19 vaccine. This clone appeared a few times. Assay: immunoSEQ multiplex PCR; the TCRdb copy retains only in-frame clones and omits some. The sample gives roughly 170,000 clones, about nine tenths of which show up once; 2.6% is in the top ten. Sample: peripheral blood, taken on day 0 of AZD1222 vaccination. The receptor's source is an adult in good health.

The CDR3 coding sequence is TGTGCCAGCAGCCACTTGACTAGCAGGGACCTCTTGGAGCAGTACTTC. It is translated as CASSHLTSRDLLEQYF. The chain uses TRBV3-1 (or the pseudogene TRBV3-2) and TRBJ2-7; 7 bases map to TRBD2. J was trimmed by 7 bases and V by 3 bases; bases with no gene match: 15. The germline CDR1 and CDR2 sequences are LGHDT and YNNKEL (reference sequence). The CDR3 length is 16 residues.